A selection of T cell receptor beta chains follows, all from one sample in a study of graft-versus-host responses after intestinal transplantation. What these receptors recognize is not known. Data came from immunoSEQ multiplex PCR; TCRdb stores just in-frame clones and leaves some out. The sample yields some 150,000 clones, about 90% seen once. Sequenced material: unstimulated CD4+ T cells sorted from spleen or lymph node cells, taken before intestinal transplant. Receptors originate from a human donor who received an intestinal transplant. Each CDR3 is given with its conserved first and last residue. D genes are given only for firm matches.

cdr3_length j_call d_call v_call cdr3_aa
13 TRBJ2-2 . TRBV7-7 CASSLSSTGELFF
13 TRBJ2-2 . TRBV6-1 CASSYYRDGELFF
12 TRBJ2-1 . TRBV12-5 CASSPQGSEQFF
16 . TRBD1 TRBV10-3 CAISGRTGTGSYEQYF
14 TRBJ2-1 TRBD2 TRBV2 CASRPAGVPNEQFF
15 TRBJ1-5 . TRBV5-1 CASSIAGNSNQPQHF
14 TRBJ1-3 . TRBV28 CASSLQGSGNTIYF
16 TRBJ2-7 . TRBV18 CASSPKQAHPYYEQYF
16 TRBJ1-3 TRBD1 TRBV4-2 CASSQGAGQPGNTIYF
15 . . TRBV27 CASSFRTPLLGEQYF
13 TRBJ2-1 . TRBV6-6 CASTLSLYNEQFF
13 TRBJ2-7 TRBD1 TRBV9 CASSRTGGYEQYF
14 TRBJ1-1 TRBD1 TRBV9 CASSEDRVGTEAFF
13 TRBJ2-7 . TRBV19 CASSIGVAGEQYF
16 TRBJ2-4 TRBD2 TRBV15 CATSRDFGLAGNIQYF
16 TRBJ2-4 . TRBV19 CASRPSVPGAKNIQYF
15 TRBJ1-4 . TRBV5-5 CASSLESATNEKLFF
19 TRBJ1-5 . TRBV5-6 CASSSSGTGRQSSNQPQHF